Following are 29 T cell receptor beta chains from one sample sequenced in a study of T cells in women clearing cervical HPV infection (dated by TCRdb to the late 2010s). Libraries were built with the immunoSEQ multiplex PCR assay. TCRdb mirrors the immuneACCESS table, restricted to in-frame sequences. Some clones are absent from its copies; in checked studies, under half trace to an unresolved V gene, and the reason for the others is unknown. The sample's records list 27,000 or so clones. The ten largest clones take up around 10% of the sample. Material for sequencing was blood buffy coat. Receptors were obtained from a woman aged 18 to 75 with a cervical HPV16 infection that either progressed to CIN3+ or cleared (not recorded which).

Note on this clone: The CDR3 extends 3 residues past the end of the read, so its final part is completed from the germline J gene. This chain uses TRBV20-1 with TRBJ2-7; tentative D call: TRBD2 (5 bases). In germline, CDR1 is DFQATT, CDR2 SNEGSKA (reference sequence). The ends were cut back, 6 bases at V and 6 bases at J, with 21 bases in the middle. CDR3 length: 14 residues. The DNA read from the CDR3 is TGCAGTGCCCCCCCCCTAGTCGCGGGTGGCGAG. Encoded protein: CSAPPLVAGGE. The entire CDR3 protein is CSAPPLVAGGEQYF.

Regarding this clone: Mismatch with germline at one junction end may stem from a read error. This chain's CDR3 is CASRKTGLNTEAFF. CDR3 DNA (partial): TGTGCCAGCAGGAAGACAGGGTTGAATACTGAA. The V and J genes are TRBV2 and TRBJ1-1; 7 nucleotides line up with TRBD1. The sequenced fragment ends 3 residues before the CDR3 boundary, so the rest is inferred from the germline J gene. Germline values: CDR1 SNHLY, CDR2 FYNNEI. The CDR3 runs 14 residues. The full variable domain, with the rest looked up from reference TRBV2 and TRBJ1-1, is EPEVTQTPSHQVTQMGQEVILRCVPISNHLYFYWYRQILGQKVEFLVSFYNNEISEKSEIFDDQFSVERPDGSNFTLKIRSTKLEDSAMYFCASRKTGLNTEAFFGQGTRLTVV.

A remark on this clone: The CDR3 end is not reached by the read, which stops 3 residues before it; the germline J gene fills it in. The gene calls are TRBV7-9 and TRBJ1-2, with D perhaps TRBD1 (6 bases). Germline assignment: CDR1 SEHNR and CDR2 FQNEAQ (reference sequence). This CDR3 is built from 13 residues. The part of the CDR3 DNA that was read is TGTGCCAGCAGCCTTCCGGGGGGCTACGAC. The encoded protein is CASSLPGGYD. The whole CDR3 reads CASSLPGGYDYTF.

In the case of this clone: The read halts 3 residues ahead of the CDR3 end, with the missing end drawn from the germline J gene. The chain combines TRBV6-2 or TRBV6-3 with TRBJ1-4; D unclear. Trimming left V 2 bases short and J 7 bases short, with 8 bases between. This CDR3 contains 13 residues. Per germline, CDR1 MNHEY and CDR2 SVGEGT. The CDR3 sequence is CASSYAGIEKLFF. The CDR3 bases that were read are TGTGCCAGCAGTTACGCAGGAATTGAAAAA.

About this clone: The read terminates 3 residues before the CDR3 end, so the remaining end is supplied by the germline J gene. The chain is built from TRBV18 and TRBJ1-2; 11 positions agree with TRBD1. The germline V gene encodes CDR1 KGHSH and CDR2 LQKENI. The CDR3 totals 13 residues. The CDR3 loop reads CASSPGQGGSYTF. CDR3 bases read: TGTGCCAGCTCACCGGGACAGGGGGGAAGC.

Comment on this clone: The read falls 3 residues short of the CDR3 end, and the missing part is taken from the germline J gene. This chain connects TRBV18 to TRBJ2-7; 8 bases fit TRBD1. Germline trimming cut 3 bases from V and 6 bases from J; bases unmatched to any gene: 10. The CDR3 has 15 amino acids. The germline V gene has CDR1 KGHSH and CDR2 LQKENI. This chain's CDR3 is CASSPDRAKSGEQYF. CDR3 DNA, as far as it was read: TGTGCCAGCTCACCGGACAGGGCCAAATCGGGCGAG. The entire variable domain, with the rest obtained from reference TRBV18 and TRBJ2-7, is as follows: NAGVMQNPRHLVRRRGQEARLRCSPMKGHSHVYWYRQLPEEGLKFMVYLQKENIIDESGMPKERFSAEFPKEGPSILRIQQVVRGDSAAYFCASSPDRAKSGEQYFGPGTRLTVT.

With regard to this clone: Read data end 3 residues before the CDR3 end; the end is taken from the germline J gene. The chain uses TRBV7-2 and TRBJ2-7; 10 bases align to TRBD1. Germline loops: CDR1 SGHTA, CDR2 FQGNSA. The CDR3 length is 15 residues. The V gene end was trimmed by 4 bases and the J gene end by 6 bases; junction bases not matched to a gene: 9. The covered CDR3 bases are TGTGCCAGCAGCTCTCCCGACAGGGGGCGGTCCGAG. This translates into CASSSPDRGRSE. From start to end, the CDR3 is CASSSPDRGRSEQYF.

Note on this clone: The CDR3 end is not reached by the read, which stops 3 residues before it; the germline J gene fills it in. This rearrangement joins TRBV14 to TRBJ2-5; D call uncertain. CDR3 length: 14 residues. V gave up 0 bases and J gave up 1 base, with 6 bases separating them. Germline loops: CDR1 SGHDN, CDR2 FVKESK. The CDR3 bases that were read are TGTGCCAGCAGCCAAGACTCCCTCCAAGAGACC. Its protein is CASSQDSLQET. The whole CDR3 protein is CASSQDSLQETQYF.

A word on this clone: The read halts 3 residues ahead of the CDR3 end, with the missing end drawn from the germline J gene. V is TRBV7-9 and J is TRBJ1-1; 8 nucleotides match TRBD1. Germline V gives CDR1 SEHNR, CDR2 FQNEAQ (reference sequence). After removal of 5 bases from V and 5 bases from J, the junction contained 4 bases not matched to a gene. This CDR3 is 13 amino acids long. The part of the CDR3 DNA that was read is TGTGCCAGCAGCGACCGACAGGGGACTGAA. Amino acid sequence: CASSDRQGTE. The entire CDR3 is CASSDRQGTEAFF.

A note on this clone: The read finishes 3 residues shy of the CDR3 end, and the germline J gene is used to complete it. V usage is TRBV13 and J usage is TRBJ2-5; 7 bases align to TRBD1. The CDR3 runs 16 residues. Germline V lookup: CDR1 PRHDT, CDR2 FYEKMQ (reference sequence). CDR3 amino acids: CASSNTGELAADTQYF. The CDR3 DNA, read in part, is TGTGCCAGCAGCAATACAGGGGAATTGGCTGCAGATACC.

Comment on this clone: The CDR3 end falls 3 residues outside the read, so it is completed with the germline J gene. The rearrangement links TRBV13 to TRBJ1-2, with D tentatively TRBD1 (6 bases). The CDR3 is 13 amino acids. Per the germline V gene, CDR1 is PRHDT and CDR2 is FYEKMQ (reference sequence). With 5 bases removed from V and 7 bases from J, the gap between germline ends came to 14 bases. CDR3 protein: CASSPGVRSGYTF. CDR3 DNA (partial): TGTGCCAGCAGCCCAGGGGTCCGGTCTGGC.

Comments on this clone: With the read ending 3 residues before the CDR3 end, the germline J gene is used to fill in that end. V usage is TRBV2 and J usage is TRBJ2-2; D possibly corresponds to TRBD1 (5 bases). The CDR3 runs 15 residues. The germline V gene has CDR1 SNHLY and CDR2 FYNNEI. CDR3 amino acids: CASSPLGSGANVLFF. CDR3 DNA, as far as it was read: TGTGCCAGCAGTCCACTCGGCTCTGGGGCCAACGTG.

A remark on this clone: The DNA ends 3 residues before the CDR3 does, and the rest of the CDR3 is filled in from the germline J gene. V is TRBV30 and J is TRBJ2-7; 9 nucleotides agree with TRBD2. The germline V gene has CDR1 GTSNPN and CDR2 SVGIG (reference sequence). The CDR3 is made up of 13 amino acids. V lost 5 bases to trimming and J lost 4 bases; unmatched junction nucleotides: 6. CDR3 sequence reads: CAWARGGGYEQYF. CDR3 bases read: TGTGCCTGGGCGCGGGGGGGAGGGTACGAG.

About this clone: The CDR3 goes on 3 residues after the read ends, and that part is filled in from the germline J gene. This chain connects TRBV6-1 to TRBJ2-7; D may be TRBD2 (5 bases). Trimming stripped 6 bases from V and 6 bases from J, with 18 bases between. This CDR3 is 14 amino acids long. The germline gives CDR1 MNHNS, CDR2 SASEGT. Partial CDR3 DNA: TGTGCCAGCAGGGAAAGGACTCCCCGGGGCGAG. It specifies CASRERTPRGE. The whole CDR3 protein reads CASRERTPRGEQYF.

As for this clone: From the germline J gene comes the end of the CDR3, since the read stops 3 residues before it. The chain joins TRBV18 to TRBJ2-3; possibly TRBD1 for D (5 bases). Germline CDR1 and CDR2: KGHSH and LQKENI. The germline V and J ends were trimmed by 2 bases and 2 bases, with 5 bases remaining between them. The CDR3 has 13 amino acids. This CDR3 is CASSPGATDTQYF. The covered CDR3 bases are TGTGCCAGCTCACCAGGGGCCACAGATACG.

Comment on this clone: The DNA ends 3 residues before the CDR3 does, and the rest of the CDR3 is filled in from the germline J gene. The rearrangement joins TRBV7-9 to TRBJ2-3; D is uncertain. V was cut by 1 base and J by 4 bases, with 3 bases left in between. The CDR3 loop spans 12 amino acids. Germline values: CDR1 SEHNR, CDR2 FQNEAQ (reference sequence). Partial CDR3 DNA: TGTGCCAGCAGCTTAGTCTCAGATACG. It is translated as CASSLVSDT. The whole CDR3 is CASSLVSDTQYF. Supplemented by reference TRBV7-9 and TRBJ2-3, the full variable domain reads DTGVSQNPRHKITKRGQNVTFRCDPISEHNRLYWYRQTLGQGPEFLTYFQNEAQLEKSRLLSDRFSAERPKGSFSTLEIQRTEQGDSAMYLCASSLVSDTQYFGPGTRLTVL.

Concerning this clone: The CDR3 end is not reached by the read, which stops 3 residues before it; the germline J gene fills it in. J is TRBJ1-6 and V is TRBV6-1, with D unresolved. Trimming pared 4 bases from V and 7 bases from J, leaving 8 bases between. CDR3 length: 13 residues. CDR1 and CDR2 (germline): MNHNS, SASEGT. The CDR3: CASSGTGNSPLHF. The sequenced CDR3 bases are TGTGCCAGCAGTGGAACGGGGAATTCACCC.

Remarks on this clone: Read sequence stops 3 residues before the CDR3 end, and the germline J gene provides the missing end. The chain combines TRBV20-1 with TRBJ1-2; TRBD1 agrees at 8 bases. This CDR3 contains 12 residues. Germline loops: CDR1 DFQATT, CDR2 SNEGSKA (reference sequence). The CDR3 sequence: CSARGGTGGYTF. CDR3 DNA, as far as it was read: TGCAGTGCTAGAGGCGGGACAGGCGGC.

Remarks on this clone: The CDR3 end is not reached by the read, which stops 3 residues before it; the germline J gene fills it in. V is TRBV5-1 and J is TRBJ2-2; D might be TRBD1 (5 bases). Germline V gene lookup returns CDR1 SGHRS and CDR2 YFSETQ. This CDR3 spans 13 amino acids. The V end was cut by 0 bases, the J end by 6 bases, with 6 bases between. The CDR3 here is CASSLEGPGELFF. The covered CDR3 bases are TGCGCCAGCAGCTTGGAGGGGCCCGGGGAG.

Notes on this clone: The observed sequence ends 3 residues before the CDR3 terminus, with the missing tail filled in from the germline J gene. The genes are TRBV5-1 and TRBJ1-2; no clear D gene. The V end lost 0 bases, the J end lost 7 bases, and 4 bases lay between the germline ends. CDR3 length: 11 residues. Per the germline V gene, CDR1 is SGHRS and CDR2 is YFSETQ. The chain's CDR3 is CASSLDGGYTF. CDR3 DNA (partial): TGCGCCAGCAGCTTGGACGGTGGC. The full variable domain, its missing parts supplied by reference TRBV5-1 and TRBJ1-2, is KAGVTQTPRYLIKTRGQQVTLSCSPISGHRSVSWYQQTPGQGLQFLFEYFSETQRNKGNFPGRFSGRQFSNSRSEMNVSTLELGDSALYLCASSLDGGYTFGSGTRLTVV.

In the case of this clone: Coverage ceases 3 residues before the CDR3 finishes, and the germline J gene fills in the end. The chain is built from TRBV7-3 and TRBJ1-4; tentative D call: TRBD1 (6 bases). The CDR3 loop spans 14 amino acids. Germline CDR1 SGHTA, CDR2 FQGTGA. The CDR3 sequence: CASSQRGWNSPLFF. Incomplete CDR3 DNA: TGTGCCAGCAGCCAGAGGGGGTGGAATTCACCA. Based on the CDR3 plus reference TRBV7-3 and TRBJ1-4, the full variable domain is GAGVSQTPSNKVTEKGKYVELRCDPISGHTALYWYRQSLGQGPEFLIYFQGTGAADDSGLPNDRFFAVRPEGSVSTLKIQRTERGDSAVYLCASSQRGWNSPLFFGSGTQLSVL.

Turning to this clone: Sequencing ends 3 residues short of the CDR3 end; the germline J gene provides the rest. The rearrangement uses TRBV28 and TRBJ2-6; a weak D match, TRBD2 (5 bases). This CDR3 comprises 16 residues. Germline-derived CDR1 and CDR2 are MDHEN and SYDVKM. Trimming removed 7 bases at V and 2 bases at J, with 15 bases between. CDR3 DNA, as far as it was read: TGTGCCAGCACCCTATTCCGGGGAACTGGGGCCAACGTC. As protein: CASTLFRGTGANV. The whole CDR3 region reads CASTLFRGTGANVLTF.

As to this clone: The read stops 3 residues short of the end of the CDR3; the missing end is completed from the germline J gene. This CDR3 is also generated by other DNA sequences in the sample. V is TRBV19 and J is TRBJ1-3; 7 bases line up with TRBD1. Germline values: CDR1 LNHDA, CDR2 SQIVND (reference sequence). The length of the CDR3 is 13 residues. The V gene end was trimmed by 8 bases and the J gene end by 3 bases; junction bases not matched to a gene: 4. CDR3 loop: CASAPGGGNTIYF. Partial CDR3 DNA: TGTGCCAGTGCCCCAGGGGGTGGAAACACC.

About this clone itself: The missing CDR3 end, 3 residues past where the read stops, is filled in from the germline J gene. The chain joins TRBV20-1 to TRBJ2-7; weak D call: TRBD1 (6 bases). The germline CDR1 and CDR2 sequences are DFQATT and SNEGSKA (reference sequence). The CDR3 is 13 residues long. The ends were cut back, 2 bases at V and 2 bases at J, with 10 bases in the middle. The CDR3 protein is CSARRQAAYEQYF. The DNA read from the CDR3 is TGCAGTGCTAGAAGACAGGCTGCCTACGAG.

Remarks on this clone: The read halts 3 residues ahead of the CDR3 end, with the missing end drawn from the germline J gene. The V call is TRBV5-1, the J call TRBJ2-7; D is ambiguous. Germline CDR1 SGHRS, CDR2 YFSETQ. Trimming pared 0 bases from V and 4 bases from J, leaving 8 bases between. The CDR3 loop spans 13 amino acids. The part of the CDR3 DNA that was read is TGCGCCAGCAGCTTGGCCGAGGTTTACGAG. Encoded protein: CASSLAEVYE. The entire CDR3 is CASSLAEVYEQYF.

About this clone itself: From the germline J gene comes the end of the CDR3, since the read stops 3 residues before it. This chain connects TRBV19 to TRBJ2-5; 9 nucleotides match TRBD1. This CDR3 has 14 amino acids. Germline V gives CDR1 LNHDA, CDR2 SQIVND (reference sequence). V gave up 4 bases and J gave up 1 base; unmatched junction bases: 1. This CDR3 reads CASSRQGGQETQYF. The CDR3 DNA, read in part, is TGTGCCAGTAGTAGACAGGGGGGCCAAGAGACC.

Of note for this clone: The read falls 3 residues short of the CDR3 end, and the missing part is taken from the germline J gene. This chain links TRBV9 with TRBJ2-2; either TRBD1 or TRBD2 may supply D (6 bases each). Germline CDR1 is SGDLS and CDR2 is YYNGEE. V was shortened by 3 bases and J by 5 bases, with 14 bases between the two germline ends. The CDR3 spans 15 residues. CDR3 DNA, as far as it was read: TGTGCCAGCAGCGGCTCCCAGGGGAGGACCGGGGAG. Translated, it gives CASSGSQGRTGE. The full-length CDR3 reads as CASSGSQGRTGELFF. The full variable domain, completed using reference TRBV9 and TRBJ2-2, is DSGVTQTPKHLITATGQRVTLRCSPRSGDLSVYWYQQSLDQGLQFLIQYYNGEERAKGNILERFSAQQFPDLHSELNLSSLELGDSALYFCASSGSQGRTGELFFGEGSRLTVL.

Note on this clone: The read falls 3 residues short of the CDR3 end, and the missing part is taken from the germline J gene. The V and J genes are TRBV29-1 and TRBJ2-1, with D possibly TRBD1 on 6 matching bases. Germline values: CDR1 SQVTM, CDR2 ANQGSEA. The CDR3 runs 14 residues. Between the trimmed V and J ends, which lost 3 bases and 0 bases, there was a span of 9 bases. The CDR3 DNA, read in part, is TGCAGCGTTGATCAGGGGAGCTCCTACAATGAG. This gives the protein CSVDQGSSYNE. The full-length CDR3 reads as CSVDQGSSYNEQFF.

Points on this clone: The read halts 3 residues ahead of the CDR3 end, with the missing end drawn from the germline J gene. The chain has TRBV20-1 and TRBJ2-7; D might be TRBD1 (6 bases). Trimming took 2 bases from V and 5 from J, leaving 13 bases between them. The germline V gene encodes CDR1 DFQATT and CDR2 SNEGSKA (reference sequence). The CDR3 covers 13 residues. The CDR3 loop is CSARYHRENEQYF. CDR3 DNA (partial): TGCAGTGCTAGATACCACAGGGAAAACGAG.